This T cell receptor (beta chain) came from a study of T cell responses to AZD1222 COVID-19 vaccine. Study-wide background: Second-dose groups at about 4 or about 12 weeks were pooled. Study-level findings and limits: Baseline seropositives among AZD1222 recipients totaled only six or seven. Clonal diversity may have been underestimated, and the donors were mostly white British, with more females than males.

Data came from immunoSEQ multiplex PCR; TCRdb stores just in-frame clones and leaves some out. The table lists approximately 150,000 clones, roughly nine tenths of them singletons. In the case of this clone: Its antigen is unidentified.

The sample in question was peripheral blood, obtained on day 0 of AZD1222 vaccination. The origin of this receptor is an adult in good health.

The CDR3 is CASSLGRGGNEQFF. DNA of the CDR3: TGTGCCAGCAGCTTAGGCAGGGGTGGCAATGAGCAGTTCTTC. The chain uses TRBV5-6 and TRBJ2-1; possibly TRBD1 for D (6 bases). Germline CDR1 reads SGHDT; CDR2 reads YYEEEE. This CDR3 has 14 residues. Trimming pared 2 bases from V and 6 bases from J, leaving 12 bases between.